The 20 T cell receptor beta chains below all came from one sample that was sequenced in a study of regulatory T cells in long-lasting Graves disease. Both iRepertoire HTBI primers and Arm-PCR of CDR3 regions were used to build the TCR beta libraries. TCRdb re-derived calls from the multiplex PCR reads in MiXCR, one entry per CDR3 protein. Among around 500,000 distinct CDR3 sequences listed, around 21% were seen once. The sample's time point: persistent/refractory GD, antithyroid drugs over 5 years with positive TRAb. RNA isolated from PBMCs was used to make the TCR library. The starting material was peripheral blood mononuclear cells (PBMCs), obtained when the disease was refractory, from a patient treated with antithyroid drugs. These TCRs come from a female donor with Graves disease.

This clonotype has ten or more counts. V usage is TRBV27 and J usage is TRBJ1-1; D ambiguous. Germline loops: CDR1 MNHEY, CDR2 SMNVEV (reference sequence). The CDR3 runs 15 residues. The germline V and J ends were trimmed by 3 bases and 1 base, with 12 bases remaining between them. DNA for the CDR3: TGTGCCAGCAGTTTGCGGCAGTTGGGGAACACTGAAGCTTTCTTT. Translation: CASSLRQLGNTEAFF.

The table lists this clonotype with many counts. The chain combines TRBV7-9 with TRBJ2-5, with D perhaps TRBD1 (6 bases). CDR1 SEHNR and CDR2 FQNEAQ come from the germline V gene (reference sequence). V dropped 4 bases and J dropped 1 base, with 13 bases sitting between them. The CDR3 spans 15 residues. The DNA for the CDR3 is TGTGCCAGCAGCTCACCCGGGACACCCCAAGAGACCCAGTACTTC. It specifies CASSSPGTPQETQYF.

The chain couples TRBV3-1 to TRBJ1-3; no reliable D call. Per germline, CDR1 LGHDT and CDR2 YNNKEL (reference sequence). This CDR3 comprises 15 residues. Trimming took 1 base from V and 0 from J, leaving 7 bases between them. The CDR3 loop is CASSQGTRSGNTIYF. CDR3 nucleotides: TGTGCCAGCAGCCAAGGGACTCGCTCTGGAAACACCATATATTTT.

This rearrangement joins TRBV7-9 to TRBJ2-7; D possibly corresponds to TRBD2 (6 bases). Germline loops: CDR1 SEHNR, CDR2 FQNEAQ (reference sequence). V shed 5 bases and J shed 0 bases, with 20 bases lying between them. This CDR3 spans 17 amino acids. The CDR3 sequence: CASSPSDGGGSSYEQYF. For the CDR3, the DNA is TGTGCCAGCAGCCCCTCGGATGGGGGAGGCAGCTCCTACGAGCAGTACTTC.

This clonotype was counted only a few times. The rearrangement links TRBV20-1 to TRBJ2-4; 9 bases map to TRBD2. The CDR3 totals 17 residues. Germline assignment: CDR1 DFQATT and CDR2 SNEGSKA (reference sequence). The V gene end was trimmed by 8 bases and the J gene end by 7 bases; junction bases not matched to a gene: 21. CDR3 sequence reads: CSPGGGRAEDPSNIQYF. The CDR3 bases are TGCAGTCCGGGAGGCGGGAGGGCCGAGGACCCAAGTAACATTCAGTACTTC.

The genes are TRBV5-1 and TRBJ1-1; 8 nucleotides match TRBD1. The ends lost 2 bases at V and 3 bases at J; junction bases unmatched: 9. Germline V gene sequence: CDR1 SGHRS, CDR2 YFSETQ. The CDR3 runs 16 residues. CDR3 region: CASSLEGQGRHTEAFF. The CDR3 bases are TGCGCCAGCAGCTTAGAAGGACAGGGTCGACACACTGAAGCTTTCTTT. Based on the CDR3 plus reference TRBV5-1 and TRBJ1-1, the full variable domain is KAGVTQTPRYLIKTRGQQVTLSCSPISGHRSVSWYQQTPGQGLQFLFEYFSETQRNKGNFPGRFSGRQFSNSRSEMNVSTLELGDSALYLCASSLEGQGRHTEAFFGQGTRLTVV.

This clonotype was observed a single time. This chain connects TRBV5-5 to TRBJ2-1; 10 nucleotides line up with TRBD2. After removal of 0 bases from V and 9 bases from J, the junction contained 0 bases not matched to a gene. This CDR3 spans 13 amino acids. Germline CDR1 is SGHKS and CDR2 is YYEKEE (reference sequence). The CDR3 reads CASSLEREGEQFF. CDR3 sequence (DNA): TGTGCCAGCAGCTTGGAGCGGGAGGGTGAGCAGTTCTTC.

This rearrangement joins TRBV5-4 to TRBJ1-2, with unresolved D. V gave up 6 bases and J gave up 4 bases, with 13 bases separating them. The CDR3 is 13 amino acids. CDR1 is SGHNT, CDR2 YYREEE, per germline (reference sequence). The CDR3 spells CASTSFGLYGYTF. The CDR3 coding sequence is TGTGCCAGCACCTCTTTCGGCCTCTATGGCTACACCTTC.

This sequence joins TRBV20-1 and TRBJ2-7; no clear D gene. V lost 0 bases and J lost 6, with 9 bases in between. CDR1 and CDR2 from the germline V gene are DFQATT and SNEGSKA (reference sequence). The CDR3 has 12 residues. Here the CDR3 DNA reads TGCAGTGCTAGAGATCGCTTTCTCGAGCAGTACTTC. Residues: CSARDRFLEQYF.

This clonotype was found many times. The chain is built from TRBV15 and TRBJ2-4, with D unresolved. This CDR3 spans 16 amino acids. The germline V gene has CDR1 LNHNV and CDR2 YYDKDF (reference sequence). Trimming stripped 4 bases from V and 0 bases from J, with 13 bases between. CDR3 region: CATSKGTTGAKNIQYF. In DNA, the CDR3 is TGTGCCACCAGCAAGGGTACCACTGGAGCCAAAAACATTCAGTACTTC.

This clonotype was counted at least ten times. The V call is TRBV3-1, the J call TRBJ1-5; 9 bases align to TRBD1. Germline loops: CDR1 LGHDT, CDR2 YNNKEL (reference sequence). This CDR3 is 15 amino acids long. The ends lost 1 base at V and 4 bases at J; junction bases unmatched: 2. This CDR3 reads CASSQAQGANQPQHF. The CDR3, as DNA: TGTGCCAGCAGCCAAGCACAGGGGGCGAATCAGCCCCAGCATTTT.

In its sample, this clonotype was seen a few times. This chain links TRBV2 with TRBJ1-3; no clear D. Germline CDR1 is SNHLY and CDR2 is FYNNEI. V dropped 2 bases and J dropped 0 bases, with 8 bases sitting between them. The CDR3 is 15 amino acids. The CDR3: CASSESTYSGNTIYF. As DNA, the CDR3 is TGTGCCAGCAGTGAATCAACCTACTCTGGAAACACCATATATTTT.

This chain connects TRBV19 to TRBJ1-5; 9 bases are a match to TRBD1. The CDR3 sequence is 16 residues long. The V and J ends lost 3 bases and 3 bases, in that order; junction bases with no gene match: 6. Germline CDR1 is LNHDA and CDR2 is SQIVND (reference sequence). The CDR3 DNA reads as TGTGCCAGTAGTATTCCGGACAGGGGACTCAATCAGCCCCAGCATTTT. It yields the protein CASSIPDRGLNQPQHF.

This clonotype has just a few counts. The rearrangement uses TRBV24-1 and TRBJ1-2; 7 bases agree with TRBD1. The germline V gene encodes CDR1 KGHDR and CDR2 SFDVKD. J gave up 3 bases and V 5 bases, and 5 bases lay outside the gene matches. The CDR3 runs to 14 residues. The CDR3 DNA reads TGTGCCACCAGTGCGACAGGGTACGACTATGGCTACACCTTC. This encodes CATSATGYDYGYTF.

Notes on this clonotype: One junction end does not reproduce the germline sequence, and a read error may be involved. J is TRBJ2-5 and V is TRBV3-1; weak D call: TRBD2 (6 bases). The V gene's germline CDR1 is LGHDT and CDR2 YNNKEL (reference sequence). The CDR3 runs to 17 residues. CDR3 protein: CAISPTLLSGSTETQYF. CDR3 in DNA: TGTGCCATCAGCCCGACATTACTTAGCGGAAGCACAGAGACCCAGTACTTC.

The CDR3 DNA sequence: TGCGCCAGCAGCGCCGTTTCGAACACCGGGGAGCTGTTTTTT. It specifies CASSAVSNTGELFF. The J gene is TRBJ2-2, the V gene TRBV5-1; unclear D gene. Per the germline V gene, CDR1 is SGHRS and CDR2 is YFSETQ. This CDR3 is built from 14 residues. V was pared by 4 bases and J by 0 bases, with 7 bases between.

The chain couples TRBV10-2 to TRBJ2-5, with D possibly TRBD2 on 6 matching bases. The length of the CDR3 is 14 residues. Between the trimmed V and J ends, which lost 5 bases and 4 bases, there was a span of 14 bases. The germline V gene encodes CDR1 WSHSY and CDR2 SAAADI. Here the CDR3 DNA reads TGCGCCAGCAGTCGAACTAGCATGCGAGAGACCCAGTACTTC. Translation: CASSRTSMRETQYF.

Concerning this clonotype itself: A much bigger clone sits one base away, suggesting this may be a read error. V gene TRBV7-8 combines with J gene TRBJ1-1; a possible D gene is TRBD1 (6 bases). Germline assignment: CDR1 SGHVS and CDR2 FQNEAQ. The CDR3 runs 15 residues. CDR3 sequence reads: CASSFPDPGGTEALF. The CDR3 DNA follows: TGTGCCAGCAGCTTTCCCGACCCGGGGGGCACTGAAGCTCTCTTT.

This clonotype appeared many times. The CDR3 is CASARPLRGPTNEKLFF. In DNA, the CDR3 is TGTGCCAGCGCAAGACCCCTCAGGGGCCCAACTAATGAAAAACTGTTTTTT. The chain carries TRBV7-2 and TRBJ1-4, with a possible D match to TRBD1 (6 bases). The CDR3 is 17 amino acids. CDR1 SGHTA and CDR2 FQGNSA come from the germline V gene. The ends were cut back, 8 bases at V and 0 bases at J, with 19 bases in the middle.

This rearrangement joins TRBV30 to TRBJ1-4; no clear D. V lost 2 bases to trimming and J lost 4 bases, with 29 bases between them. The CDR3 consists of 20 residues. Germline assignment: CDR1 GTSNPN and CDR2 SVGIG (reference sequence). The chain's CDR3 is CAWSSPESAYTSGDNEKLFF. CDR3 DNA sequence: TGTGCCTGGAGTAGTCCCGAGTCCGCTTATACCTCCGGAGATAATGAAAAACTGTTTTTT.